This paragraph covers one T cell receptor (beta chain) sequence. Its antigen remains unidentified. This sample is drawn from a study of identical twins. Study results and limitations: With abundant cord blood beta clonotypes, insertions were fewer; memory repertoires showed no such pattern.

TCRdb re-derived calls from the 5' RACE reads in MiXCR, one entry per CDR3 protein. The sample contains about 500,000 distinct CDR3 sequences, 14% of which appear only once. The CDR3 has 17 residues. Trimming pared 4 bases from V and 4 bases from J, leaving 23 bases between. The germline gives CDR1 SGHRS, CDR2 YFSETQ. The same data also went into a second study, on yellow fever vaccine responses in identical twins.

This chain connects TRBV5-1 to TRBJ1-2; tentatively, D is TRBD1 (6 bases). Sample: CD4+ T cells sorted from blood. The source is a woman aged 18 to 35 in good health. In nucleotides, the CDR3 is TGCGCCAGCAGCCCAGGCCATACAGGGTTCCCCCTCTATGGCTACACCTTC. Amino acids: CASSPGHTGFPLYGYTF.